This TCR beta chain was sequenced in a study of identical twins. Germline CDR1 and CDR2: DFQATT and SNEGSKA (reference sequence). The V gene lost 0 bases and the J gene lost 7 bases, with 18 bases spanning the gap. The CDR3 is 15 residues long. TCRdb recomputed calls from the 5' RACE reads with MiXCR, one row per CDR3 protein. The sample includes approximately 410,000 distinct CDR3 sequences, 18% of them seen just once. This clonotype showed up just a few times. The chain is built from TRBV20-1 and TRBJ1-2, with D uncertain. The clonotype was recovered from a man in his fifties or sixties in good health. The specimen sequenced was naive T cells sorted from blood. Here the CDR3 reads CSARDIGSVARGYTF. CDR3 DNA: TGCAGTGCTAGAGATATAGGGTCGGTTGCCCGTGGCTACACCTTC.